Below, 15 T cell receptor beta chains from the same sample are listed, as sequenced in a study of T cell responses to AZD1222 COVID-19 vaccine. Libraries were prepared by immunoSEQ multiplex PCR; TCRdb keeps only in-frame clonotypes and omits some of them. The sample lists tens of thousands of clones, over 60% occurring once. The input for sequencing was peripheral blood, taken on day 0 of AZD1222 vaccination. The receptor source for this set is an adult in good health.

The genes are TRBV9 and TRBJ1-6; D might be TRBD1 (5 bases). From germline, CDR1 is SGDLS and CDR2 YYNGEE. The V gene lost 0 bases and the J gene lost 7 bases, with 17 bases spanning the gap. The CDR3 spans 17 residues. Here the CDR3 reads CASSVGRGSEGNSPLHF. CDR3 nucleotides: TGTGCCAGCAGCGTAGGCAGAGGATCGGAGGGGAATTCACCCCTCCACTTT.

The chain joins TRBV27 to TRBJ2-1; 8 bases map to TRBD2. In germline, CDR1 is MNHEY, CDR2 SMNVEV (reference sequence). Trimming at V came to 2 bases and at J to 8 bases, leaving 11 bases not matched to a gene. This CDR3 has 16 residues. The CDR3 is CASSLMASGLRYEQFF. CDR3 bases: TGTGCCAGCAGTTTAATGGCTAGCGGGCTTCGGTATGAGCAGTTCTTC.

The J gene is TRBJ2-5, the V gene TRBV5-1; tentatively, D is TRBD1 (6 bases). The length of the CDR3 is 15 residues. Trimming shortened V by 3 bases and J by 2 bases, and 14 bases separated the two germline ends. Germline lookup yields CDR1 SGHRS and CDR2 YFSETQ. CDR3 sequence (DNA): TGCGCCAGCAGCTCGGCACAGGGCCAACAAGAGACCCAGTACTTC. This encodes CASSSAQGQQETQYF.

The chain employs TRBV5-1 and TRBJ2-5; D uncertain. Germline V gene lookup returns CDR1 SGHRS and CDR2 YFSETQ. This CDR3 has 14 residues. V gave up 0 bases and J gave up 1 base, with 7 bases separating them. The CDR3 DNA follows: TGCGCCAGCAGCTTGGCGGGCAGCCAAGAGACCCAGTACTTC. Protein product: CASSLAGSQETQYF.

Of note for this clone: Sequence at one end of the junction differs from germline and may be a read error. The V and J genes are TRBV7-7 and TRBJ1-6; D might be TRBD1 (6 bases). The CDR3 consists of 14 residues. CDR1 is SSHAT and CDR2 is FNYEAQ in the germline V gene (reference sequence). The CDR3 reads CASSNRPGESPLHF. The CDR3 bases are TGTGCTAGCAGCAACCGTCCAGGGGAATCACCCCTCCACTTT.

The CDR3 here is CASSLSRGMNTEAFF. CDR3 bases: TGTGCCAGCAGTTTATCACGGGGCATGAACACTGAAGCTTTCTTT. The chain uses TRBV27 and TRBJ1-1; D is perhaps TRBD1 (5 bases). The V and J ends lost 0 bases and 0 bases respectively, with 8 bases between them. Germline values: CDR1 MNHEY, CDR2 SMNVEV (reference sequence). The CDR3 has 15 residues.

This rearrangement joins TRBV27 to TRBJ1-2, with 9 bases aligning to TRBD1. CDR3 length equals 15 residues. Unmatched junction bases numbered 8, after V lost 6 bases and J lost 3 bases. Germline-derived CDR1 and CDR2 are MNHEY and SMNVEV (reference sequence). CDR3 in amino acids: CASSAGTGTYYGYTF. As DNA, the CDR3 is TGTGCCAGCAGCGCCGGGACAGGGACTTACTATGGCTACACCTTC.

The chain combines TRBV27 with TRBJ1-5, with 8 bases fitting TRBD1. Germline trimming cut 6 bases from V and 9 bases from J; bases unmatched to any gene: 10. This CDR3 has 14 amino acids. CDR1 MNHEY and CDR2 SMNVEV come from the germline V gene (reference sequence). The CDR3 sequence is CASRTSGTGGPQHF. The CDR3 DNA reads TGTGCCAGCAGAACCTCAGGTACAGGGGGGCCCCAGCATTTT.

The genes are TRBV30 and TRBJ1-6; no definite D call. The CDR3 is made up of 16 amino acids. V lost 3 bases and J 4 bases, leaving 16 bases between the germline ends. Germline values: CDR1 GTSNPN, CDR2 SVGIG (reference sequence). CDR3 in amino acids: CAWRPQWAEYNSPLHF. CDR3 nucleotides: TGTGCCTGGAGGCCCCAATGGGCTGAGTATAATTCACCCCTCCACTTT.

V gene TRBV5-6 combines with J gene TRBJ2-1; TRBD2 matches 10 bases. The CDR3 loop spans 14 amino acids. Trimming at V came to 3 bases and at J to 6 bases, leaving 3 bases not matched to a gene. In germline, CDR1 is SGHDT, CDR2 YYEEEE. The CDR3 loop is CASSSRTSGNEQFF. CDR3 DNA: TGTGCCAGCAGCTCCAGGACTAGCGGCAATGAGCAGTTCTTC.

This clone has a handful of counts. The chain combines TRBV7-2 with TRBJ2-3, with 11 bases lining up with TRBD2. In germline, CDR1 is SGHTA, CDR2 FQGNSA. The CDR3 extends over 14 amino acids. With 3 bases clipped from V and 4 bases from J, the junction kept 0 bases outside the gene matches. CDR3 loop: CASSFSGGADTQYF. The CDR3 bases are TGTGCCAGCAGCTTTAGCGGGGGGGCAGATACGCAGTATTTT.

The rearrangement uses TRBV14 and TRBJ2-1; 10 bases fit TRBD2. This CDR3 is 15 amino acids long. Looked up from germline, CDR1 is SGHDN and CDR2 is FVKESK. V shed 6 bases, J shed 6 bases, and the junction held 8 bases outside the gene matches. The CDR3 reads CASRDSGGPINEQFF. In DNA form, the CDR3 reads TGTGCCAGCAGGGATAGCGGGGGGCCTATCAATGAGCAGTTCTTC.

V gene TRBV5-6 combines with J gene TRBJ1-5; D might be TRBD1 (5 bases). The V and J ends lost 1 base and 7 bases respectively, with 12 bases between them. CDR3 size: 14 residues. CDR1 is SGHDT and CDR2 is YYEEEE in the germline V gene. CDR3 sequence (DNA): TGTGCCAGCAGCTTGTTTTCGGGGGAACAGCCCCAGCATTTT. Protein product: CASSLFSGEQPQHF.

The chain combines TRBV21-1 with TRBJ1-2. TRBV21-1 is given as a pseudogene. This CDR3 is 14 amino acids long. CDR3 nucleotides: TGTGCCAGCAGCACTCCGGACGGCACATATGGCTACACCTTC. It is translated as CASSTPDGTYGYTF.

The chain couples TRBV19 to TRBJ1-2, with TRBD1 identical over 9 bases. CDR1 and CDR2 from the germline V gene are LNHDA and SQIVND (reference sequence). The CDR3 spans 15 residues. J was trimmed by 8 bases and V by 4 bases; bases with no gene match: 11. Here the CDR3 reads CASSTGDRDRAGYTF. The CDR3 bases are TGTGCCAGTAGTACAGGGGACAGGGACCGTGCGGGCTACACCTTC.